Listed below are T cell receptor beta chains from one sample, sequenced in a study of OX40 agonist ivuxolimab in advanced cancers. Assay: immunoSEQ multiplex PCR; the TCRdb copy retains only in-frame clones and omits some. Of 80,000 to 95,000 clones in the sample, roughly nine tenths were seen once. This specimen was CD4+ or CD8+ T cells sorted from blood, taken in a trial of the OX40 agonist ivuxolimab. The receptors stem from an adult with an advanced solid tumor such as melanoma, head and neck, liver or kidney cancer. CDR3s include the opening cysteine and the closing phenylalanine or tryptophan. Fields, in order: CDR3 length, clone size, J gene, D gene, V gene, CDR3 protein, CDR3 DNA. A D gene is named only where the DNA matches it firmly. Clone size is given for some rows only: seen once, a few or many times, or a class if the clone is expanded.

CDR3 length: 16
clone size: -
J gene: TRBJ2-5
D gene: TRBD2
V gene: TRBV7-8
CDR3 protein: CASSLLAGGRFETQYF
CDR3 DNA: TGTGCCAGCAGCCTATTAGCGGGAGGGAGGTTTGAGACCCAGTACTTC

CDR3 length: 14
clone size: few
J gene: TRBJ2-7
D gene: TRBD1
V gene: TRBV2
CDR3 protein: CASSDGTGVNEQYF
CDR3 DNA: TGTGCCAGCAGTGATGGGACAGGGGTTAACGAGCAGTACTTC

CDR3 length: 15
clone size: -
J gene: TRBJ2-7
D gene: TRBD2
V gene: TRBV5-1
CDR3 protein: CASSKTSGQTYEQYF
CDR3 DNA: TGCGCCAGCAGCAAGACTAGCGGGCAAACCTACGAGCAGTACTTC

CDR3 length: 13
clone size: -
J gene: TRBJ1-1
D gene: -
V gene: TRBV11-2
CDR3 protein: CASSLVGNTEAFF
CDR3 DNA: TGTGCCAGCAGCTTAGTCGGGAACACTGAAGCTTTCTTT

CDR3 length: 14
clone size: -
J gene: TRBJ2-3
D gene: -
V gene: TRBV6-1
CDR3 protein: CASTKTGSTDTQYF
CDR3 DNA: TGTGCCAGCACCAAGACAGGAAGCACAGATACGCAGTATTTT

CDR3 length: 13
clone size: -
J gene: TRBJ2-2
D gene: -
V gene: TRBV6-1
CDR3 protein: CASSPGNHGELFF
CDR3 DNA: TGTGCCAGCAGCCCAGGGAATCACGGGGAGCTGTTTTTT

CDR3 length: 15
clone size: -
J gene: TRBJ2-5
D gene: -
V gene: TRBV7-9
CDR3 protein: CASSLLPGLIETQYF
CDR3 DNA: TGTGCCAGCAGCTTACTACCGGGACTTATTGAGACCCAGTACTTC

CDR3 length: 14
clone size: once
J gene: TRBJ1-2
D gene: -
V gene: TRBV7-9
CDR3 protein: CASSLVQGHYGYTF
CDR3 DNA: TGTGCCAGCAGCTTAGTACAGGGACACTATGGCTACACCTTC

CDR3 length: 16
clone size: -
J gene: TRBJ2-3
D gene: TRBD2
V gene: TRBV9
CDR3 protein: CASSVSGLAFPDTQYF
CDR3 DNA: TGTGCCAGCAGCGTAAGCGGACTAGCCTTCCCCGATACGCAGTATTTT

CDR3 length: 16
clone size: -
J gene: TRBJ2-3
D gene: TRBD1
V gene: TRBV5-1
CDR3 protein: CASSLGTGITTDTQYF
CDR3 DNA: TGCGCCAGCAGCTTGGGGACAGGTATTACCACAGATACGCAGTATTTT

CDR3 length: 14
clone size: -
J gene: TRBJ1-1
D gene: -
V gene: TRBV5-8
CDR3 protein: CASTPRDLNTEAFF
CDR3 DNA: TGTGCCAGCACCCCCCGTGATTTGAACACTGAAGCTTTCTTT

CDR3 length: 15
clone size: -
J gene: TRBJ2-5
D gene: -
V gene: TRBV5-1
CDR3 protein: CASSLTAGLAETQYF
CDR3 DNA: TGCGCCAGCAGCTTGACCGCAGGGTTAGCGGAGACCCAGTACTTC

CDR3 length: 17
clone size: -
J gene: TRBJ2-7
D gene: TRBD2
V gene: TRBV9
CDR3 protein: CASSVALAGADSYEQYF
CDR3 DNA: TGTGCCAGCAGCGTAGCTTTAGCGGGAGCCGACAGTTACGAGCAGTACTTC

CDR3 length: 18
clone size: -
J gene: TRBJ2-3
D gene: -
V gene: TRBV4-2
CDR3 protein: CASSQDPVAGAFTDTQYF
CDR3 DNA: TGTGCCAGCAGCCAAGATCCGGTGGCGGGGGCTTTCACAGATACGCAGTATTTT

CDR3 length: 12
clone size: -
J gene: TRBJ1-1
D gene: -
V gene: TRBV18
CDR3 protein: CASSPMEGEAFF
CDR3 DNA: TGTGCCAGCTCACCAATGGAGGGTGAAGCTTTCTTT

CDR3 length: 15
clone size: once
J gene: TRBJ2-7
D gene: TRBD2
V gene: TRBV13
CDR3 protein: CASSLSGGAVGEQYF
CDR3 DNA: TGTGCCAGCAGCTTAAGCGGGGGGGCCGTCGGCGAGCAGTACTTC

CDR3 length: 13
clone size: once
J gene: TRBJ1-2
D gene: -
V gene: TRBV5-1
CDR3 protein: CASSRRPAGGYTF
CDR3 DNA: TGTGCCAGCAGCCGCCGGCCGGCTGGTGGCTACACCTTC